Shown below are 3 T cell receptor beta chains from a single sample sequenced in a study of identical twins. TCRdb called the 5' RACE reads again in MiXCR, with one record for every CDR3 protein. The table lists 600,000 to 850,000 distinct CDR3 sequences, roughly 18% of them singletons. The sample also formed part of further work on T cells expressing NK-cell markers.

The source material was PBMCs. The receptors originated from a young woman in good health.

This clonotype has just a few counts. The V call is TRBV6-5, the J call TRBJ1-4, with D uncertain. This CDR3 region has 15 residues. Germline V gene data show CDR1 as MNHEY and CDR2 as SVGAGI. Trimming removed 2 bases at V and 8 bases at J, with 15 bases between. The DNA for the CDR3 is TGTGCCAGCAGTTACAGCGGCGTAAGTCGGGAAAAACTGTTTTTT. It codes for CASSYSGVSREKLFF.

This clonotype was counted a few times. The genes are TRBV30 and TRBJ2-2, with 9 bases aligning to TRBD1. Per germline, CDR1 GTSNPN and CDR2 SVGIG (reference sequence). Unmatched junction bases numbered 17, after V lost 3 bases and J lost 9 bases. The CDR3 runs to 17 residues. This CDR3 is CAWRANGTGFGVRELFF. The CDR3 coding sequence is TGTGCCTGGAGGGCTAACGGGACAGGGTTTGGTGTCAGGGAGCTGTTTTTT.

This clonotype was observed a handful of times. The rearrangement uses TRBV6-1 and TRBJ2-7, with 9 bases that match TRBD1. The CDR3 sequence is 14 residues long. CDR1 is MNHNS, CDR2 SASEGT, per germline. V lost 5 bases and J lost 5; bases outside the gene matches: 7. CDR3 residues: CASSPGQGSNEQYF. The CDR3, as DNA: TGTGCCAGCAGTCCGGGACAGGGTAGTAACGAGCAGTACTTC.